This entry features one T cell receptor beta chain sequence. The CDR3 has 22 residues. The method was immunoSEQ multiplex PCR; TCRdb's version includes in-frame clones alone and lacks a portion of them. The table has 120,000 or so clones, roughly 84% seen once. The sample belongs to a study of control samples from healthy donors and cancer patients. Source material: blood. The chain is built from TRBV21-1 and TRBJ1-5; the DNA was not compared with TRBD1, the D call given in the table. TRBV21-1 is shown as a pseudogene. This clonotype was obtained from a man aged 40-55 years in good health. In DNA, the CDR3 is TGTGCCAGCAGCATCGGACAGGAAAGCCGTCCTTTCCATATATATAGCAATCAGCCCCAGCATTTT. Translation: CASSIGQESRPFHIYSNQPQHF.